The present TCR beta chain was sequenced within a study of CD8 T cells in ankylosing spondylitis. Study results and limitations: Ankylosing spondylitis blood appeared to be characterized by a TCR beta motif of several highly homologous variants.

Germline V CDR1 and CDR2: LNHNV, YYDKDF (reference sequence). Trimming took off 5 bases at V and 6 bases at J, with 14 bases between the two ends. The CDR3 sequence is 13 residues long. This clonotype was counted only a few times. Its antigen is unidentified. TCRdb used MiXCR to reprocess the 5' RACE reads, holding one entry per CDR3 protein. This sample has roughly 350,000 distinct CDR3 sequences; 6.5% to 10% occur once, and the top ten carry less than 15%. The specimen sequenced was blood, either unsorted or a sorted T cell fraction (not recorded which). J is TRBJ2-7 and V is TRBV15, with D tentatively TRBD1 (6 bases). The sequence came from a male donor with ankylosing spondylitis. This CDR3 reads CATSGFTGSEQYF. DNA of the CDR3: TGTGCCACCAGCGGATTTACAGGGAGCGAGCAGTACTTC.